The rows below give T cell receptor beta chains drawn from one sample of a study of T cells in Graves' hyperthyroidism and ophthalmopathy. One entry per CDR3 protein, called by TCRdb with MiXCR from the multiplex PCR reads. The data contain tens of thousands of distinct CDR3 sequences, less than 65% of them singletons. Sequenced material: peripheral blood or thyroid tissue (not recorded which). These receptor sequences come from a young man with Graves' hyperthyroidism. Both conserved end residues are part of each CDR3. The D gene is left open where the match is weak. Some rows mark clone size as missing; the rest say once, few, many or name a class of expanded clone.

CDR3aa: CASSQAGTDVEGYTF
CDR3nt: TGCGCCAGCAGCCAGGCCGGGACAGACGTTGAGGGCTACACCTTC
d_gene: TRBD1
v_gene: TRBV4-3
j_gene: TRBJ1-2
abundance: -

CDR3aa: CSATGGAGTEAFF
CDR3nt: TGCAGTGCTACAGGGGGCGCAGGCACTGAAGCTTTCTTT
d_gene: TRBD1
v_gene: TRBV20-1
j_gene: TRBJ1-1
abundance: many

CDR3aa: CASSLRGHYEQYF
CDR3nt: TGTGCCAGCAGCTTACGGGGCCACTACGAGCAGTACTTC
d_gene: -
v_gene: TRBV7-2
j_gene: TRBJ2-7
abundance: -

CDR3aa: CAISVTGTRAQYF
CDR3nt: TGTGCCATCAGTGTTACAGGGACTAGGGCCCAGTACTTC
d_gene: TRBD2
v_gene: TRBV10-3
j_gene: TRBJ2-7
abundance: -

CDR3aa: CSARATATNEKLFF
CDR3nt: TGCAGTGCTAGGGCAACTGCAACTAATGAAAAACTGTTTTTT
d_gene: -
v_gene: TRBV20-1
j_gene: TRBJ1-4
abundance: many

CDR3aa: CASSLEGEYYEQYF
CDR3nt: TGTGCCAGCAGCTTGGAAGGAGAATATTACGAGCAGTACTTC
d_gene: -
v_gene: TRBV5-4
j_gene: TRBJ2-7
abundance: many

CDR3aa: CATSDYTSGRAWETQYF
CDR3nt: TGTGCCACCAGTGACTACACTAGCGGGAGGGCCTGGGAGACCCAGTACTTC
d_gene: TRBD2
v_gene: TRBV24-1
j_gene: TRBJ2-5
abundance: -

CDR3aa: CSASLWETSGGETQYF
CDR3nt: TGCAGTGCTAGCCTGTGGGAGACTAGCGGGGGGGAGACCCAGTACTTC
d_gene: TRBD2
v_gene: TRBV20-1
j_gene: TRBJ2-5
abundance: -

CDR3aa: CASSSVAGSRETQYF
CDR3nt: TGTGCCAGCAGCTCCGTAGCGGGAAGCCGGGAGACCCAGTACTTC
d_gene: TRBD2
v_gene: TRBV7-8
j_gene: TRBJ2-5
abundance: many

CDR3aa: CASSRDRTNYGYTF
CDR3nt: TGTGCCAGCAGCCGGGACAGAACTAACTATGGCTACACCTTC
d_gene: TRBD1
v_gene: TRBV11-2
j_gene: TRBJ1-2
abundance: many

CDR3aa: CASSRGTGGNTIYF
CDR3nt: TGTGCCAGCAGCCGGGGGACAGGCGGAAACACCATATATTTT
d_gene: TRBD1
v_gene: TRBV7-9
j_gene: TRBJ1-3
abundance: many

CDR3aa: CAISDRGRGRAGEQYF
CDR3nt: TGTGCCATCAGTGATCGGGGTCGCGGGAGGGCGGGGGAGCAGTACTTC
d_gene: TRBD2
v_gene: TRBV10-3
j_gene: TRBJ2-7
abundance: many

CDR3aa: CASSFTRQGISYEQYF
CDR3nt: TGTGCCAGCAGTTTTACCCGACAAGGGATCTCCTACGAGCAGTACTTC
d_gene: -
v_gene: TRBV28
j_gene: TRBJ2-7
abundance: many

CDR3aa: CASRRTGELFF
CDR3nt: TGTGCCAGCAGAAGGACCGGGGAGCTGTTTTTT
d_gene: -
v_gene: TRBV28
j_gene: TRBJ2-2
abundance: many

CDR3aa: CASSIPGRRYGYTF
CDR3nt: TGTGCCAGCAGCATACCGGGACGTCGGTATGGCTACACCTTC
d_gene: -
v_gene: TRBV7-8
j_gene: TRBJ1-2
abundance: -

CDR3aa: CATGTVDQPQHF
CDR3nt: TGTGCCACCGGGACAGTGGATCAGCCCCAGCATTTT
d_gene: TRBD1
v_gene: TRBV6-2/TRBV6-3
j_gene: TRBJ1-5
abundance: many

CDR3aa: CAITVEPQPNLGYGYTF
CDR3nt: TGTGCCATCACAGTGGAGCCGCAACCAAACTTGGGCTATGGCTACACCTTC
d_gene: -
v_gene: TRBV10-3
j_gene: TRBJ1-2
abundance: -

CDR3aa: CSVERTGVYEQYF
CDR3nt: TGCAGCGTTGAAAGGACAGGGGTTTACGAGCAGTACTTC
d_gene: TRBD1
v_gene: TRBV29-1
j_gene: TRBJ2-7
abundance: -

CDR3aa: CASSFGTGTYEQYF
CDR3nt: TGTGCCAGCAGCTTCGGGACAGGCACCTACGAGCAGTACTTC
d_gene: TRBD1
v_gene: TRBV7-2
j_gene: TRBJ2-7
abundance: few

CDR3aa: CASSSGQDSYEQYF
CDR3nt: TGTGCCAGCAGCTCAGGGCAGGACTCCTACGAGCAGTACTTC
d_gene: -
v_gene: TRBV7-8
j_gene: TRBJ2-7
abundance: many

CDR3aa: CASSKGAGQPQHF
CDR3nt: TGCGCCAGCAGCAAGGGGGCCGGGCAGCCCCAGCATTTT
d_gene: TRBD1
v_gene: TRBV5-1
j_gene: TRBJ1-5
abundance: -

CDR3aa: CASSLRGPTNTEAFF
CDR3nt: TGTGCCAGCAGCCTAAGGGGGCCGACGAACACTGAAGCTTTCTTT
d_gene: TRBD1
v_gene: TRBV7-2
j_gene: TRBJ1-1
abundance: -

CDR3aa: CASSPQAVQETQYF
CDR3nt: TGTGCCAGCAGCCCCCAGGCGGTGCAAGAGACCCAGTACTTC
d_gene: -
v_gene: TRBV2
j_gene: TRBJ2-5
abundance: -

CDR3aa: CASSLNMNSGGQETQYF
CDR3nt: TGTGCCAGCAGCCTCAATATGAATAGCGGGGGTCAAGAGACCCAGTACTTC
d_gene: TRBD2
v_gene: TRBV9
j_gene: TRBJ2-5
abundance: many

CDR3aa: CASSARGGGGYTF
CDR3nt: TGTGCCAGCAGCGCACGAGGTGGGGGTGGCTACACCTTC
d_gene: -
v_gene: TRBV7-2
j_gene: TRBJ1-2
abundance: once

CDR3aa: CASSLKTGRTGTNEKLFF
CDR3nt: TGTGCCAGCAGCTTAAAGACAGGGCGTACAGGAACTAATGAAAAACTGTTTTTT
d_gene: TRBD1
v_gene: TRBV7-9
j_gene: TRBJ1-4
abundance: medium-sized

CDR3aa: CASRRERAYSDTQYF
CDR3nt: TGTGCCAGCAGACGTGAGCGGGCCTACTCAGATACGCAGTATTTT
d_gene: -
v_gene: TRBV6-5
j_gene: TRBJ2-3
abundance: many

CDR3aa: CASSWGASGANVLTF
CDR3nt: TGTGCCAGCAGTTGGGGAGCTTCTGGGGCCAACGTCCTGACTTTC
d_gene: -
v_gene: TRBV12-3/TRBV12-4
j_gene: TRBJ2-6
abundance: many

CDR3aa: CSALQGVYGYTF
CDR3nt: TGCAGTGCTCTACAGGGGGTCTATGGCTACACCTTC
d_gene: TRBD1
v_gene: TRBV20-1
j_gene: TRBJ1-2
abundance: few

CDR3aa: CSASGDQETQYF
CDR3nt: TGCAGTGCTAGCGGCGACCAAGAGACCCAGTACTTC
d_gene: -
v_gene: TRBV20-1
j_gene: TRBJ2-5
abundance: -

CDR3aa: CASSPWGTEAFF
CDR3nt: TGCGCCAGCAGCCCGTGGGGCACTGAAGCTTTCTTT
d_gene: -
v_gene: TRBV5-1
j_gene: TRBJ1-1
abundance: -

CDR3aa: CASSPRPPEQYF
CDR3nt: TGTGCCAGCAGCCCCCGCCCACCCGAGCAGTACTTC
d_gene: -
v_gene: TRBV7-2
j_gene: TRBJ2-7
abundance: -